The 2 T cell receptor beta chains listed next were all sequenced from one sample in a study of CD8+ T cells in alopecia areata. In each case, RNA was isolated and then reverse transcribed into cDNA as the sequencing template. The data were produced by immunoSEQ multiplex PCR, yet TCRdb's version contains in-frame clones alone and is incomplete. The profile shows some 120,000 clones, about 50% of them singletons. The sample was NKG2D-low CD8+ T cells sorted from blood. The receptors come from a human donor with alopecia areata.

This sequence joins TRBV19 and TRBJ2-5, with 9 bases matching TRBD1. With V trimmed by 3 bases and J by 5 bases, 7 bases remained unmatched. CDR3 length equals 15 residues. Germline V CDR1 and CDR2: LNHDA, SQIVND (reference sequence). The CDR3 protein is CASSISTGGGETQYF. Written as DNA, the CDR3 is TGTGCCAGTAGTATCAGTACAGGGGGCGGGGAGACCCAGTACTTC.

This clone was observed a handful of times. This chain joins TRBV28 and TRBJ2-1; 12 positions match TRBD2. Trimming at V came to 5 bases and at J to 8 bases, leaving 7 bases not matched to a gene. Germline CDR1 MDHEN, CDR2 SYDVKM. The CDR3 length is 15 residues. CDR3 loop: CASSLPLAGGDEQFF. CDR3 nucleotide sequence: TGTGCCAGCAGTCTCCCTCTAGCGGGAGGGGATGAGCAGTTCTTC.